Each of the 6 T cell receptor beta chains below was sequenced from the same sample in a study of blood T cell repertoires in COVID-19. Here immunoSEQ multiplex PCR was the method, and the copy in TCRdb shows in-frame clones only, minus some. The sample has around 140,000 clones; around 87% are singletons. The sample comprised PBMCs or T cells enriched from blood (not recorded which). Receptors were obtained from a man in his sixties who had recovered from COVID-19.

This clone was detected only once. The V gene is TRBV5-5, the J gene TRBJ1-1; 8 bases match TRBD1. With 7 bases clipped from V and 5 bases from J, the junction kept 4 bases outside the gene matches. Germline V gives CDR1 SGHKS, CDR2 YYEKEE (reference sequence). This CDR3 has 12 residues. The CDR3 sequence: CASQGAQTEAFF. CDR3 bases: TGTGCCAGCCAGGGGGCGCAAACTGAAGCTTTCTTT.

This chain links TRBV3-1 (or the pseudogene TRBV3-2) with TRBJ2-7, with 12 bases fitting TRBD2. The V gene's germline CDR1 is LGHDT and CDR2 YNNKEL (reference sequence). The ends lost 6 bases at V and 2 bases at J; junction bases unmatched: 14. The CDR3 contains 18 residues. CDR3 sequence: CASSDYGGLAGSTYEQYF. CDR3 DNA: TGTGCCAGCAGTGACTACGGGGGACTAGCGGGCTCTACCTACGAGCAGTACTTC.

This rearrangement joins TRBV29-1 to TRBJ2-1, with TRBD2 matching 7 bases. CDR1 is SQVTM, CDR2 ANQGSEA, per germline. The trim removed 5 bases at V and 6 bases at J, leaving 10 bases unmatched. This CDR3 is 14 amino acids long. The CDR3 region has the DNA TGCAGCGTTTCCTTTGCGGGAGTCTTCAATGAGCAGTTCTTC. Translating it yields CSVSFAGVFNEQFF.

This clone was seen more than once but under ten times. The CDR3 nucleotides are TGTGCCACCAGCAGAGATGTGTGGGGGGATCAGCCCCAGCATTTT. Translation gives CATSRDVWGDQPQHF. V usage is TRBV15 and J usage is TRBJ1-5; a possible D gene is TRBD1 (5 bases). V was clipped by 0 bases and J by 5 bases, with 11 bases between them. The CDR3 extends over 15 amino acids. The germline CDR1 and CDR2 sequences are LNHNV and YYDKDF (reference sequence).

V usage is TRBV9 and J usage is TRBJ1-3; the D is unclear. Germline assignment: CDR1 SGDLS and CDR2 YYNGEE. V lost 2 bases, J lost 0 bases, and 3 bases lay in between. The CDR3 length is 13 residues. The CDR3 reads CASSVSSGNTIYF. The CDR3 nucleotides read TGTGCCAGCAGCGTTAGCTCTGGAAACACCATATATTTT.

This rearrangement joins TRBV6-1 to TRBJ2-7; D might be TRBD1 (6 bases). The germline V gene has CDR1 MNHNS and CDR2 SASEGT. The CDR3 covers 18 residues. V lost 0 bases, J lost 0 bases, and 18 bases lay in between. CDR3 DNA: TGTGCCAGCAGTGAAGCGCTTTTCAACTTAGGGGGCTCCTACGAGCAGTACTTC. The encoded protein is CASSEALFNLGGSYEQYF.